This TCR beta chain appears in the sequencing data of a study of CD8+CD57+ T cells in acquired aplastic anemia. The CDR3 is 15 amino acids. Deletions cut 6 bases from V and 0 bases from J, with 12 bases between. CDR1 is ENHRY and CDR2 is SYGVKD in the germline V gene. TCR beta VDJ combinations and CDR3 sequences were profiled from genomic DNA. Using its own MiXCR run on the reads, TCRdb lists one record per CDR3 protein. The table includes roughly 63,000 distinct CDR3 sequences, roughly half detected once. The receptor was derived from a human donor in good health, serving as a control. The chain couples TRBV10-3 to TRBJ1-3; weak D call: TRBD1 (5 bases). Sequenced sample: sorted CD4+, CD8+, or CD8+CD57+ T cells (not recorded which) from PBMCs. The CDR3, as DNA: TGTGCCATCAGGGACGGGACGAGCTCTGGAAACACCATATATTTT. Protein sequence: CAIRDGTSSGNTIYF.